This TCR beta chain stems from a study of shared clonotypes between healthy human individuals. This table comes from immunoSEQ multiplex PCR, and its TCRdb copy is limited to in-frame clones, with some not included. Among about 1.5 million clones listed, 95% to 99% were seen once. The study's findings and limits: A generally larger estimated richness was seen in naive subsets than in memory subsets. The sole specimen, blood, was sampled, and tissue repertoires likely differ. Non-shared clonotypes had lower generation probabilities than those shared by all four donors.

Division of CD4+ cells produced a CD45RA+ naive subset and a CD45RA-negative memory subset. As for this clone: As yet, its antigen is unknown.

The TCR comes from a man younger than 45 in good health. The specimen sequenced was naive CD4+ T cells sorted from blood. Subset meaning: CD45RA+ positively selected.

Written as DNA, the CDR3 is TGTGCCAGCAGCAAAGAGGGAGTCAAAACTGGAGACACCATATATTTT. It is translated as CASSKEGVKTGDTIYF. This chain uses TRBV21-1 with TRBJ1-3. TRBV21-1 represents a pseudogene. The CDR3 extends over 16 amino acids.